These T cell receptor beta chains were read from a single sample in a study of blood T cell repertoires in COVID-19. The assay was immunoSEQ multiplex PCR, and TCRdb's table has in-frame clones only and misses some. The sample contains fewer than 110,000 clones, more than 70% of which appear only once. Sequencing was done on a sample of peripheral blood. The source is a woman between 55 and 75 years old with acute or convalescent COVID-19. CDR3s include the opening cysteine and the closing phenylalanine or tryptophan. A D gene is named only where the DNA matches it firmly. Only some rows state a clone size, as once, few, many or a class for expanded clones.

-,TRBV19,TRBJ2-1,TRBD2,TGTGCCAGTAGCCGCATAGCGGGAGGGCCGATAGGGGAGCAGTTCTTC,CASSRIAGGPIGEQFF
-,TRBV7-9,TRBJ2-3,-,TGTGCCAGCAGCTTAGGACTAGGTACAGCATTCACAGATACGCAGTATTTT,CASSLGLGTAFTDTQYF
-,TRBV6-5,TRBJ1-6,-,TGTGCCAGCAAAAAAAGGGGTTATTCACCCCTCCACTTT,CASKKRGYSPLHF
-,TRBV5-1,TRBJ2-5,-,TGCGCCAGCAGCTTGGGAGGACCGGGACATTTCGGGCAAGAGACCCAGTACTTC,CASSLGGPGHFGQETQYF
-,TRBV5-1,TRBJ2-2,-,TGCGCCAGCAGCGCACTCTCTGGCACCGGGGAGCTGTTTTTT,CASSALSGTGELFF
-,TRBV28,TRBJ1-5,-,TGTGCCAGCAGTCTCGCAGGGGCTCTCAATCAGCCCCAGCATTTT,CASSLAGALNQPQHF
-,TRBV5-1,TRBJ1-1,-,TGCGCCAGCAGCGAGGAACACACTGAAGCTTTCTTT,CASSEEHTEAFF
-,TRBV10-3,TRBJ2-1,TRBD1,TGTGCCATCAGTGACGGGACAGGGGATGAGCAGTTCTTC,CAISDGTGDEQFF
few,TRBV7-9,TRBJ2-3,-,TGTGCCAGCAGCTTTGGTCGGACAGATACGCAGTATTTT,CASSFGRTDTQYF
-,TRBV23-1,TRBJ1-4,-,TGCGCCAGCAGTCAAGGGAGAAAACTGTTTTTT,CASSQGRKLFF
-,TRBV10-1,TRBJ1-5,-,TGCGCCAGCAGTGATCCCTTGGCTCAGCCCCAGCATTTT,CASSDPLAQPQHF
-,TRBV7-3,TRBJ2-2,TRBD2,TGTGCCAGCAGCTCTAGACTAGCGGGAGAGAACACCGGGGAGCTGTTTTTT,CASSSRLAGENTGELFF
-,TRBV6-1,TRBJ2-6,TRBD1,TGTGCCAGCAGTGAAGCATCAGAAACAGGGGCCGGGGCCAACGTCCTGACTTTC,CASSEASETGAGANVLTF
-,TRBV30,TRBJ1-1,-,TGTGCCTGGACCCCCCAGGGGAACACTGAAGCTTTCTTT,CAWTPQGNTEAFF
-,TRBV15,TRBJ2-3,-,TGTGCCACCGGAGGGGGCGATACGCAGTATTTT,CATGGGDTQYF
-,TRBV28,TRBJ2-5,-,TGTGCCAGCAGCCTAGGGACTAGGGGGCGAGAGACCCAGTACTTC,CASSLGTRGRETQYF
-,TRBV5-1,TRBJ2-1,-,TGCGCCAGCTCCCGGGGTTCGGACAATGAGCAGTTCTTC,CASSRGSDNEQFF
-,TRBV27,TRBJ2-7,-,TGTGCCAGCAGTTTAAGGCAGGGGTGGTCCTACGAGCAGTACTTC,CASSLRQGWSYEQYF
-,TRBV10-3,TRBJ1-2,-,TGTGCCATCAGCGAAGACAGCTATGGCTACACCTTC,CAISEDSYGYTF
once,TRBV6-5,TRBJ1-2,-,TGTGCCAGCCCACGGGGGGGGATAGGCGGCTACACCTTC,CASPRGGIGGYTF
-,TRBV15,TRBJ2-1,TRBD2,TGTGCCACCAGCAGAGATCGGGGTCTAGCGGGAGGGAAGGAGTTCTTC,CATSRDRGLAGGKEFF
-,TRBV7-8,TRBJ2-4,-,TGTGCCAGCAGCTCCCCAAGGGGCCGCTTAGCCAAAAACATTCAGTACTTC,CASSSPRGRLAKNIQYF
-,TRBV25-1,TRBJ1-1,-,TGTGCCAGCAGTGAAGCTGGGGACATGAACACTGAAGCTTTCTTT,CASSEAGDMNTEAFF
-,TRBV24-1,TRBJ1-1,-,TGTGCCACCAGTGAGCCCAAAGGCAGGTCCGACACTGAAGCTTTCTTT,CATSEPKGRSDTEAFF
-,TRBV29-1,TRBJ1-2,TRBD1,TGCAGCGCCACAGGGGGCGAGGCTAATGGCTACACCTTC,CSATGGEANGYTF
-,TRBV7-8,TRBJ2-1,TRBD2,TGTGCCACGTCTAGGGGACTAGTAAAAGGGCATGAGCAGTTCTTC,CATSRGLVKGHEQFF
-,TRBV28,TRBJ1-5,-,TGTGCCAGCAGTTCGATTAATTGGGGGCGCCATCAGCCCCAGCATTTT,CASSSINWGRHQPQHF
-,TRBV7-8,TRBJ2-3,-,TGTGCCAGCAGCTTTCAGGCTAGCGCCACAGATACGCAGTATTTT,CASSFQASATDTQYF
once,TRBV6-5,TRBJ2-5,TRBD2,TGTGCCAGCACCACGGGACTAGCGGGCGGGGAGACCCAGTACTTC,CASTTGLAGGETQYF
once,TRBV27,TRBJ1-2,TRBD1,TGTGCCAGCAGTTGGGGACAGGGAGGGGGATATGGCTACACCTTC,CASSWGQGGGYGYTF
-,TRBV5-1,TRBJ1-1,TRBD1,TGCGCCAGCAGCTTGATGGGGACAGGGTGGGAAGCTTTCTTT,CASSLMGTGWEAFF
-,TRBV5-1,TRBJ2-3,-,TGCGCCACCAAAGGGGACCCAGTAGTACAGGGTGAGGGGGTGGGCCTCGGCACAGATACGCAGTATTTT,CATKGDPVVQGEGVGLGTDTQYF
-,TRBV6-6,TRBJ2-3,-,TGTGCCAGCAGCCCTCGGGGGACAGATACGCAGTATTTT,CASSPRGTDTQYF
-,TRBV11-3,TRBJ1-4,-,TGTGCCAGCAGTCACTACCTCACAGGGATGGATGAAAAACTGTTTTTT,CASSHYLTGMDEKLFF
-,TRBV14,TRBJ2-3,TRBD2,TGTGCCAGCAGCCAAGGACTAGCGGGAGCCCTAGATACGCAGTATTTT,CASSQGLAGALDTQYF
-,TRBV24-1,TRBJ2-2,TRBD1,TGTGCCACCAGTGAAAGACAGGGGAACACCGGGGAGCTGTTTTTT,CATSERQGNTGELFF
-,TRBV19,TRBJ1-5,TRBD1,TGTGCCAGTAGTATAGACGCGACAGGGGGCAATCAGCCCCAGCATTTT,CASSIDATGGNQPQHF
-,TRBV7-6,TRBJ1-1,-,TGTGCCAGCAGCCGGATCGGGGACACTGAAGCTTTCTTT,CASSRIGDTEAFF
-,TRBV28,TRBJ1-2,TRBD1,TGTGCCAGCAGTTTAACAGGGGAGCCGCGGGGCTACACCTTC,CASSLTGEPRGYTF
-,TRBV20-1,TRBJ2-7,TRBD2,TGCAGTGCTAGTGGCGGGAGTCGTTACGAGCAGTACTTC,CSASGGSRYEQYF
-,TRBV19,TRBJ2-1,TRBD2,TGTGCCAGTAGTATCGTACTAGCGGGAAGACACAATGAGCAGTTCTTC,CASSIVLAGRHNEQFF
-,TRBV7-3,TRBJ1-3,-,TGTGCCAGCAGCCTATCCGGGAACCGTGGCTCTGGAAACACCATATATTTT,CASSLSGNRGSGNTIYF